This T cell receptor beta chain appears in the sequencing data of a study of OX40 agonist ivuxolimab in advanced cancers. Worth noting for this clone: The antigen is undetermined.

Blood specimens came from baseline, cycle 4 day 1, and cycle 7 day 1. Germline loops: CDR1 SGHRS, CDR2 YFSETQ. V was cut by 8 bases and J by 4 bases, with 10 bases left in between. The CDR3 runs 13 residues. Measured with immunoSEQ multiplex PCR; TCRdb has only the in-frame clones, and not every one. The table shows some 99,000 clones, with 94% occurring only once. Study findings and constraints: CD8+ T cells were the subset that, on average, had more expanded clones than CD4+.

The V call is TRBV5-1, the J call TRBJ1-6; D is unresolved. The starting material was CD4+ or CD8+ T cells sorted from blood, obtained in a trial of the OX40 agonist ivuxolimab. This receptor was taken from an adult with an advanced solid tumor such as melanoma, head and neck, liver or kidney cancer. The CDR3 loop reads CASTDGYNSPLHF. The DNA for the CDR3 is TGCGCCAGTACTGACGGGTATAATTCACCCCTCCACTTT.